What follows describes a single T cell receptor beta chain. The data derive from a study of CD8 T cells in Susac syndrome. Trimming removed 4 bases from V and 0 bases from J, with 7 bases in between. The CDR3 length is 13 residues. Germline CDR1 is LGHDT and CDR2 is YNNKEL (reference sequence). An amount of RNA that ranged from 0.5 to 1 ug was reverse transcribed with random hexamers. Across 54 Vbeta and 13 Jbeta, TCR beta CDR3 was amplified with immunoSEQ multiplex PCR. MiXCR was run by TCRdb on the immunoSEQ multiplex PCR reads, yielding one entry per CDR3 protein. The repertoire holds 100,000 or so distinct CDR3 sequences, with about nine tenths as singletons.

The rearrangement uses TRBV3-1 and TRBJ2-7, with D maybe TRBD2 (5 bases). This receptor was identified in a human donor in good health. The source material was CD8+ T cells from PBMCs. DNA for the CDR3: TGTGCCAGCAGCCGGACTCTCTCCTACGAGCAGTACTTC. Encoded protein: CASSRTLSYEQYF.